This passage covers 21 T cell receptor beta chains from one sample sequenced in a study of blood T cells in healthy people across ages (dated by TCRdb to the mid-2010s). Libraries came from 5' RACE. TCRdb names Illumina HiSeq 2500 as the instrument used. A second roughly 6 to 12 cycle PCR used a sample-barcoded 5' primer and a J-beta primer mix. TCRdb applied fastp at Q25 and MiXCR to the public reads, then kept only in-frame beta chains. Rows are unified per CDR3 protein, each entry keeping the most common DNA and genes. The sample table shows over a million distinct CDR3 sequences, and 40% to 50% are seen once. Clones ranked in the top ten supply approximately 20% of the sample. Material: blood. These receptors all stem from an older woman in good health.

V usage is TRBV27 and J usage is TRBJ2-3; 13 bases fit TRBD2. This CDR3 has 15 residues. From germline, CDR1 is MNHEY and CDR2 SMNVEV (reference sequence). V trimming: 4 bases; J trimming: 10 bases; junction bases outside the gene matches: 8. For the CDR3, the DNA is TGTGCCAGCAGTTCGGGACTAGCGGGAATGGTACCGCAGTATTTT. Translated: CASSSGLAGMVPQYF.

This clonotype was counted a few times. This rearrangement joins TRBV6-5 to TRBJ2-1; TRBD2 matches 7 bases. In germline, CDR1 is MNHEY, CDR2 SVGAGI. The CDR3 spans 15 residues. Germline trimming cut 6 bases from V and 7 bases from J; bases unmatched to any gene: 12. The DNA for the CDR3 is TGTGCCAGCAGCCCGCAGCTAGCGGTGGGTAATGAGCAGTTCTTC. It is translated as CASSPQLAVGNEQFF.

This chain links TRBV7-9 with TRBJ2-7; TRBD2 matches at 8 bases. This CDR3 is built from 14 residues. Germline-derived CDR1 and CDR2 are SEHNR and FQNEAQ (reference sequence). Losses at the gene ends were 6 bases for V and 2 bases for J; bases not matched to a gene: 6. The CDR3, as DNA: TGTGCCAGCAGTGCCGATAGCGGGACCTACGAGCAGTACTTC. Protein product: CASSADSGTYEQYF.

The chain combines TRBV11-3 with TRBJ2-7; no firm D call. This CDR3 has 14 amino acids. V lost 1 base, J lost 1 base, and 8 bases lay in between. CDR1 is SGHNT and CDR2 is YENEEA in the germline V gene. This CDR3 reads CASSLGEKSYEQYF. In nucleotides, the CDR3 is TGTGCCAGCAGCTTAGGGGAAAAATCCTACGAGCAGTACTTC.

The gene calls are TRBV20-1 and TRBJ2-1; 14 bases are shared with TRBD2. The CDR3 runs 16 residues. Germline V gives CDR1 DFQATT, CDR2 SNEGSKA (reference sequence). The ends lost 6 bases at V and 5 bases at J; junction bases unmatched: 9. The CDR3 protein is CSAWTGTSGSHNEQFF. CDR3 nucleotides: TGCAGTGCGTGGACCGGGACTAGCGGGAGTCACAATGAGCAGTTCTTC.

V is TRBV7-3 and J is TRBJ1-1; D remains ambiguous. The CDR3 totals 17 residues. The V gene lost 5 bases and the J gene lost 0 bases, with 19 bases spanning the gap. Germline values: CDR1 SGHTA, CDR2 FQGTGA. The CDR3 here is CASSPSFQGRLNTEAFF. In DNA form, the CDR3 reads TGTGCCAGCAGCCCAAGTTTTCAAGGCCGATTGAACACTGAAGCTTTCTTT.

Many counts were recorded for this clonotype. This CDR3 is CASSGQQETQYF. The CDR3 DNA reads TGTGCCAGCAGTGGACAGCAAGAGACCCAGTACTTC. The chain couples TRBV28 to TRBJ2-5, with a possible D match to TRBD1 (6 bases). V gave up 5 bases and J gave up 2 bases, with 6 bases separating them. Germline CDR1 reads MDHEN; CDR2 reads SYDVKM. The CDR3 has 12 amino acids. Looking up the rest from reference TRBV28 and TRBJ2-5 gives the full variable domain: DVKVTQSSRYLVKRTGEKVFLECVQDMDHENMFWYRQDPGLGLRLIYFSYDVKMKEKGDIPEGYSVSREKKERFSLILESASTNQTSMYLCASSGQQETQYFGPGTRLLVL.

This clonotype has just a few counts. Here the CDR3 reads CASRTSGAQAKNIQYF. The CDR3 DNA reads as TGTGCCAGCAGGACGAGCGGGGCCCAAGCCAAAAACATTCAGTACTTC. This chain links TRBV2 with TRBJ2-4, with 7 bases lining up with TRBD2. Germline CDR1 and CDR2: SNHLY and FYNNEI. Losses at the gene ends were 6 bases for V and 0 bases for J; bases not matched to a gene: 8. CDR3 length equals 16 residues.

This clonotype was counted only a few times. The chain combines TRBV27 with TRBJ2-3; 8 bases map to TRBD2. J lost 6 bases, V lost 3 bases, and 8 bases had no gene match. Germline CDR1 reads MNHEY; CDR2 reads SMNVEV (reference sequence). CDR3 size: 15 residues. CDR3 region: CASSLDSGISDTQYF. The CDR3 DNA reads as TGTGCCAGCAGTTTGGATAGCGGGATTAGTGATACGCAGTATTTT.

The CDR3 DNA sequence: TGTGCCAGCAGCCCGCTGGCGCCTGGGACAGATAATAATTCACCCCTCCACTTT. It encodes CASSPLAPGTDNNSPLHF. V gene TRBV27 combines with J gene TRBJ1-6, with TRBD1 matching over 7 bases. Unmatched junction bases numbered 16, after V lost 6 bases and J lost 5 bases. The germline V gene encodes CDR1 MNHEY and CDR2 SMNVEV (reference sequence). This CDR3 has 18 residues.

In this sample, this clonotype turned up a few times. This CDR3 reads CASSARRGDTEAFF. The CDR3 DNA sequence: TGTGCCAGCAGCGCCCGAAGGGGAGACACTGAAGCTTTCTTT. The rearrangement joins TRBV7-9 to TRBJ1-1; perhaps TRBD1 as D (5 bases). CDR1 is SEHNR, CDR2 FQNEAQ, per germline (reference sequence). The CDR3 is made up of 14 amino acids. V lost 5 bases, J lost 3 bases, and 13 bases lay in between.

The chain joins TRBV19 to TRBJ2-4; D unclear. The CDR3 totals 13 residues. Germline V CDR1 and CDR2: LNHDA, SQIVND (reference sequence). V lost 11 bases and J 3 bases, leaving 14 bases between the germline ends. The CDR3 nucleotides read TGTGCCTTCCCCAAAGAGGACAAAAACATTCAGTACTTC. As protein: CAFPKEDKNIQYF.

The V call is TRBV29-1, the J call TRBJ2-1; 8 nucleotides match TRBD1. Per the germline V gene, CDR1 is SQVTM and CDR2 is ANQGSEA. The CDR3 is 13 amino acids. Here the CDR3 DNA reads TGCAGTTGGGAGGACAGGGTATACAATGAGCAGTTCTTC. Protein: CSWEDRVYNEQFF.

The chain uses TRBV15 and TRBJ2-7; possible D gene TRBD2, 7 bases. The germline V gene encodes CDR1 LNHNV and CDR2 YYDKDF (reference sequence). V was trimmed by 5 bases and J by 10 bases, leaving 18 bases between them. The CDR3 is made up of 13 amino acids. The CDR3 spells CATSSSGGRFQYF. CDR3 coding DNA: TGTGCCACCAGCTCGTCCGGGGGGCGCTTCCAGTACTTC.

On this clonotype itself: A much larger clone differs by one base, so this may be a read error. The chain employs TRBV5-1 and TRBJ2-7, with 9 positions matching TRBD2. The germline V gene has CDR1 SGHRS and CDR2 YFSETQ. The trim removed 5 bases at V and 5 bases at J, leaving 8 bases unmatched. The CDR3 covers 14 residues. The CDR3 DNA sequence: TGCGCCAGCAGGGGGGCTAGCGGGGCCGACGAGCAGTACTTC. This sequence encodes CASRGASGADEQYF. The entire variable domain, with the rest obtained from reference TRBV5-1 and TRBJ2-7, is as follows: KAGVTQTPRYLIKTRGQQVTLSCSPISGHRSVSWYQQTPGQGLQFLFEYFSETQRNKGNFPGRFSGRQFSNSRSEMNVSTLELGDSALYLCASRGASGADEQYFGPGTRLTVT.

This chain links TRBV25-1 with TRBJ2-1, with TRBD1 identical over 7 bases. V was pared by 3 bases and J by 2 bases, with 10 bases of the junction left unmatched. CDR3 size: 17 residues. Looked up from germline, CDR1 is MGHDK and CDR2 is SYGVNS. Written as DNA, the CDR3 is TGTGCCAGCAGTGACACCCTACAGGGGCTAGCCTACAATGAGCAGTTCTTC. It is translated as CASSDTLQGLAYNEQFF.

CDR3 loop: CASSPLPAGGQETQYF. The CDR3 DNA follows: TGTGCCAGCTCACCCCTTCCAGCGGGAGGGCAAGAGACCCAGTACTTC. The rearrangement joins TRBV18 to TRBJ2-5; 10 bases are a match to TRBD2. The V and J ends lost 3 bases and 2 bases, in that order; junction bases with no gene match: 6. In germline, CDR1 is KGHSH, CDR2 LQKENI. The CDR3 is made up of 16 amino acids.

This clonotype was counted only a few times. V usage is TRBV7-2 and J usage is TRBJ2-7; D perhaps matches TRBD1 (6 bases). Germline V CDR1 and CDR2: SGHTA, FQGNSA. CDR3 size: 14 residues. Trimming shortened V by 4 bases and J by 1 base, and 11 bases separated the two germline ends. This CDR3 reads CASSWDTISYEQYF. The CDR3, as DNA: TGTGCCAGCAGCTGGGACACGATTTCCTACGAGCAGTACTTC.

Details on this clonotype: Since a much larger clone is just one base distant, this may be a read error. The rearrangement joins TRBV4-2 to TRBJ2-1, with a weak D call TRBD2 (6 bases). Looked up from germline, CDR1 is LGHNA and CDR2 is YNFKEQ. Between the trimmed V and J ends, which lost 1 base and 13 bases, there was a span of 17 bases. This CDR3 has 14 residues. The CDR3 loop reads CASSQVGTSPTQFF. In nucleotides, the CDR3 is TGTGCCAGCAGCCAAGTTGGTACTAGCCCGACCCAGTTCTTC.

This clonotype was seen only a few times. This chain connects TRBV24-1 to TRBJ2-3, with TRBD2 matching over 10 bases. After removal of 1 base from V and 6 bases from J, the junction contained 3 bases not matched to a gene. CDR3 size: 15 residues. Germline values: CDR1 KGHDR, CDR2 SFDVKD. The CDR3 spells CATSDFLAGADTQYF. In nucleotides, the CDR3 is TGTGCCACCAGTGATTTCCTAGCGGGAGCGGATACGCAGTATTTT.

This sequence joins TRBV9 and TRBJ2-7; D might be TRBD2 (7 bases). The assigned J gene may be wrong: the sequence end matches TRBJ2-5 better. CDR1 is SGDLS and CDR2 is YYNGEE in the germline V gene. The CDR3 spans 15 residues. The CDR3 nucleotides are TGTGCCAGCAGCGTAGGGGGGGGGGCGAAAGAGACCCAGTACTTC. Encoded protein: CASSVGGGAKETQYF.